This T cell receptor beta chain was sequenced in a study of cytomegalovirus exposure and HLA in healthy donors. Losses at the gene ends were 4 bases for V and 0 bases for J; bases not matched to a gene: 2. Germline CDR1 and CDR2: MNHEY and SVGAGI. The CDR3 totals 16 residues. Regarding the study as a whole: Analyses of presence/absence relied on an assumption of roughly uniform sequencing depth across donors.

With respect to this clone: The antigen is unknown.

It was with 60 Vbeta and 13 Jbeta primers that the PCR ran. Data came from immunoSEQ multiplex PCR; TCRdb stores just in-frame clones and leaves some out. This sample has around 99,000 clones, with roughly three quarters found just once. Sequenced: PBMCs. The chain uses TRBV6-5 and TRBJ2-1, with 11 bases fitting TRBD2. The source is a man aged 18 to 29 in good health and CMV-seronegative. This CDR3 reads CASSSTSGSSYNEQFF. CDR3 DNA: TGTGCCAGCAGTTCCACTAGCGGGAGCTCCTACAATGAGCAGTTCTTC.